This T cell receptor (beta chain) originates from a study of T-cell memory formation after mild COVID-19. Findings of the study overall: Pre-infection memory held some responding clones, suggesting pre-existing cross-reactive T cells responded. Clones that contracted from day 15 to 85 were balanced CD4/CD8, while later expanders leaned CD4+.

TCRdb passed the 5' RACE reads through MiXCR, listing each CDR3 protein once. The sample carries around 320,000 distinct CDR3 sequences, around 27% recorded once. V lost 0 bases, J lost 1 base, and 6 bases lay in between. Germline CDR1 and CDR2: MNHNY and SVGAGI (reference sequence). This CDR3 comprises 14 residues. About this clonotype itself: Antigen specificity is unknown.

The TCR originated in an adult woman who had mild COVID-19 (a few samples of this study predate the infection). Cell type and time point are not known. Sequenced input: PBMCs or a T cell subset sorted from them (not recorded which). The rearrangement joins TRBV6-6 to TRBJ2-5; D ambiguous. The CDR3 DNA follows: TGTGCCAGCAGTTACTCGCGAACCCAAGAGACCCAGTACTTC. It encodes CASSYSRTQETQYF.